The rows below give T cell receptor beta chains drawn from one sample of a study of Graves' ophthalmopathy and Graves' hyperthyroidism. Via MiXCR, TCRdb re-called the multiplex PCR reads, giving one row per CDR3 protein. The sample includes just over 600,000 distinct CDR3 sequences, about 24% of them seen just once. Sequenced sample: peripheral blood. These TCRs come from a woman under 30 with stable Graves' hyperthyroidism. Some clones in this sample may be carry-over from other donors' samples. The CDR3 runs from the conserved cysteine through the conserved F or W. A D gene is named only where the DNA matches it firmly. The listing skips clone size in some rows; elsewhere it reads once, few, many or a size class.

D gene: -
J gene: TRBJ1-2
V gene: TRBV19
clone size: -
CDR3 protein: CASSMVGALGYGYTF
CDR3 DNA: TGTGCCAGTAGTATGGTAGGGGCGCTTGGCTATGGCTACACCTTC

D gene: -
J gene: TRBJ2-7
V gene: TRBV29-1
clone size: few
CDR3 protein: CSVAEGSYEQYF
CDR3 DNA: TGCAGCGTAGCGGAGGGGTCGTACGAGCAGTACTTC

D gene: -
J gene: TRBJ1-5
V gene: TRBV6-1
clone size: -
CDR3 protein: CASVGPGRSNQPQHF
CDR3 DNA: TGTGCCAGCGTGGGACCCGGTAGAAGCAATCAGCCCCAGCATTTT

D gene: -
J gene: TRBJ1-6
V gene: TRBV4-1
clone size: -
CDR3 protein: CASSPDMYNSPLHF
CDR3 DNA: TGCGCCAGCAGCCCCGACATGTATAATTCACCCCTCCACTTT

D gene: -
J gene: TRBJ2-2
V gene: TRBV4-1
clone size: many
CDR3 protein: CASRAGTLTGELFF
CDR3 DNA: TGCGCCAGCAGGGCCGGGACCCTCACCGGGGAGCTGTTTTTT

D gene: -
J gene: TRBJ1-5
V gene: TRBV20-1
clone size: -
CDR3 protein: CSARDTVESQPQHF
CDR3 DNA: TGCAGTGCTAGAGATACAGTGGAAAGTCAGCCCCAGCATTTT

D gene: TRBD2
J gene: TRBJ2-7
V gene: TRBV7-2
clone size: many
CDR3 protein: CASSQLAGENYEQYF
CDR3 DNA: TGTGCCAGCAGTCAACTAGCGGGAGAGAACTACGAGCAGTACTTC

D gene: -
J gene: TRBJ2-5
V gene: TRBV11-1
clone size: few
CDR3 protein: CASSPKLDRETQYF
CDR3 DNA: TGTGCCAGCAGCCCCAAACTAGATCGGGAGACCCAGTACTTC

D gene: -
J gene: TRBJ2-7
V gene: TRBV19
clone size: many
CDR3 protein: CASSVPGTDTYEQYF
CDR3 DNA: TGTGCCAGTAGTGTCCCCGGGACGGACACCTACGAGCAGTACTTC

D gene: -
J gene: TRBJ2-5
V gene: TRBV9
clone size: -
CDR3 protein: CASSAISESLPQYF
CDR3 DNA: TGTGCCAGCAGCGCGATTTCGGAGTCCCTCCCCCAGTACTTC

D gene: -
J gene: TRBJ1-1
V gene: TRBV5-1
clone size: few
CDR3 protein: CASSPSLDKNTEAFF
CDR3 DNA: TGCGCCAGCAGCCCATCCTTGGACAAGAACACTGAAGCTTTCTTT

D gene: -
J gene: TRBJ1-1
V gene: TRBV5-1
clone size: -
CDR3 protein: CASSLLPPEEAFF
CDR3 DNA: TGCGCCAGCAGCTTATTACCGCCTGAGGAAGCTTTCTTT

D gene: -
J gene: TRBJ1-1
V gene: TRBV7-8
clone size: many
CDR3 protein: CASSAKPSASLNTEAFF
CDR3 DNA: TGTGCCAGCAGCGCCAAGCCCAGCGCCAGCTTGAACACTGAAGCTTTCTTT

D gene: -
J gene: TRBJ1-6
V gene: TRBV10-3
clone size: many
CDR3 protein: CAITRRQSNSPLHF
CDR3 DNA: TGTGCCATCACTCGGCGACAGAGCAATTCACCCCTCCACTTT

D gene: -
J gene: TRBJ1-1
V gene: TRBV6-1
clone size: many
CDR3 protein: CASSEVKGWTNTEAFF
CDR3 DNA: TGTGCCAGCAGTGAAGTTAAGGGTTGGACGAACACTGAAGCTTTCTTT

D gene: -
J gene: TRBJ1-1
V gene: TRBV7-9
clone size: few
CDR3 protein: CASSFLKSSSEAFF
CDR3 DNA: TGTGCCAGCAGCTTTCTTAAGTCGAGTAGTGAAGCTTTCTTT

D gene: -
J gene: TRBJ1-2
V gene: TRBV7-8
clone size: -
CDR3 protein: CASSPLVAPYGYTF
CDR3 DNA: TGTGCCAGCAGCCCGTTGGTGGCTCCTTATGGCTACACCTTC

D gene: -
J gene: TRBJ2-5
V gene: TRBV4-1
clone size: many
CDR3 protein: CASSQGLGETQYF
CDR3 DNA: TGCGCCAGCAGCCAAGGCCTTGGGGAGACCCAGTACTTC

D gene: TRBD2
J gene: TRBJ2-7
V gene: TRBV11-2
clone size: many
CDR3 protein: CASRGGGGWAHEQYF
CDR3 DNA: TGTGCCAGCAGAGGTGGGGGAGGGTGGGCCCACGAGCAGTACTTC

D gene: TRBD1
J gene: TRBJ1-1
V gene: TRBV19
clone size: many
CDR3 protein: CASISFQGAMNTEAFF
CDR3 DNA: TGTGCCAGTATCTCCTTTCAGGGGGCCATGAACACTGAAGCTTTCTTT

D gene: -
J gene: TRBJ2-6
V gene: TRBV7-2
clone size: many
CDR3 protein: CASSLAIQGPGANVLTF
CDR3 DNA: TGTGCCAGCAGCTTAGCGATTCAGGGTCCCGGGGCCAACGTCCTGACTTTC

D gene: -
J gene: TRBJ1-5
V gene: TRBV30
clone size: many
CDR3 protein: CAWSVHSYSNQPQHF
CDR3 DNA: TGTGCCTGGAGTGTACACAGCTATAGCAATCAGCCCCAGCATTTT

D gene: -
J gene: TRBJ1-1
V gene: TRBV5-5
clone size: -
CDR3 protein: CASSSQEMGTEAFF
CDR3 DNA: TGTGCCAGCAGCTCCCAGGAGATGGGCACTGAAGCTTTCTTT

D gene: TRBD1
J gene: TRBJ1-5
V gene: TRBV6-1
clone size: many
CDR3 protein: CASRPGQGQPQHF
CDR3 DNA: TGTGCCAGCAGGCCCGGACAGGGCCAGCCCCAGCATTTT

D gene: -
J gene: TRBJ1-5
V gene: TRBV4-2
clone size: few
CDR3 protein: CASSQAGGGNQPQHF
CDR3 DNA: TGTGCCAGCAGCCAAGCCGGGGGCGGCAATCAGCCCCAGCATTTT

D gene: TRBD2
J gene: TRBJ2-4
V gene: TRBV6-2/TRBV6-3
clone size: many
CDR3 protein: CASSYSSRLADLTKNIQYF
CDR3 DNA: TGTGCCAGCAGTTACTCGAGTAGACTAGCGGACCTTACCAAAAACATTCAGTACTTC

D gene: -
J gene: TRBJ1-2
V gene: TRBV12-3/TRBV12-4
clone size: -
CDR3 protein: CASRIISGYYGYTF
CDR3 DNA: TGTGCCAGCAGAATTATATCAGGGTACTATGGCTACACCTTC

D gene: -
J gene: TRBJ1-5
V gene: TRBV12-3/TRBV12-4
clone size: many
CDR3 protein: CASSDSARPQHF
CDR3 DNA: TGTGCCAGCAGTGACAGCGCGCGGCCCCAGCATTTT

D gene: -
J gene: TRBJ2-7
V gene: TRBV9
clone size: few
CDR3 protein: CASSVDTSTYEQYF
CDR3 DNA: TGTGCCAGCAGCGTCGATACTAGTACCTACGAGCAGTACTTC

D gene: -
J gene: TRBJ1-2
V gene: TRBV12-3/TRBV12-4
clone size: many
CDR3 protein: CASSPSGGRLYGYTF
CDR3 DNA: TGTGCCAGCAGTCCCTCCGGGGGACGGCTCTATGGCTACACCTTC

D gene: -
J gene: TRBJ1-1
V gene: TRBV4-3
clone size: -
CDR3 protein: CASSQRLAISVSEAFF
CDR3 DNA: TGCGCCAGCAGCCAAAGACTAGCAATCTCCGTCTCTGAAGCTTTCTTT

D gene: -
J gene: TRBJ1-6
V gene: TRBV7-9
clone size: many
CDR3 protein: CASSSLGEPLHF
CDR3 DNA: TGTGCCAGCAGCTCCCTGGGGGAACCCCTCCACTTT

D gene: -
J gene: TRBJ1-2
V gene: TRBV30
clone size: many
CDR3 protein: CAWSATTWQGGYTF
CDR3 DNA: TGTGCCTGGAGTGCCACCACCTGGCAAGGGGGCTACACCTTC

D gene: TRBD1
J gene: TRBJ2-7
V gene: TRBV29-1
clone size: many
CDR3 protein: CSAPDRGHSYEQYF
CDR3 DNA: TGCAGCGCCCCGGACAGGGGGCACTCCTACGAGCAGTACTTC

D gene: -
J gene: TRBJ1-2
V gene: TRBV2
clone size: many
CDR3 protein: CASSEDWGSYGYTF
CDR3 DNA: TGTGCCAGCAGTGAAGACTGGGGGAGCTATGGCTACACCTTC

D gene: TRBD2
J gene: TRBJ2-5
V gene: TRBV6-1
clone size: once
CDR3 protein: CASSEGSGGAVETQYF
CDR3 DNA: TGTGCCAGCAGTGAAGGTAGCGGGGGGGCCGTAGAGACCCAGTACTTC